Listed here are 28 T cell receptor beta chains from one sample, sequenced in a study of cytomegalovirus exposure and HLA in healthy donors. The study ran its PCR with 60 Vbeta and 13 Jbeta primers. The protocol was immunoSEQ multiplex PCR, while the TCRdb copy is restricted to in-frame clones and leaves out a portion. This sample's clone table lists about 190,000 clones. Source material: PBMCs. Source of these receptors: a man younger than 40 in good health and CMV-seronegative.

In DNA form, the CDR3 reads TGTGCCAGCAGCCCGGTTTTGGTCGCGAACACTGAAGCTTTCTTT. Protein product: CASSPVLVANTEAFF. V gene TRBV7-8 combines with J gene TRBJ1-1; D gene ambiguous. CDR3 length: 15 residues. Germline-derived CDR1 and CDR2 are SGHVS and FQNEAQ. Trimming pared 5 bases from V and 1 base from J, leaving 14 bases between.

CDR3 nucleotide sequence: TGTGCCAGCGACAGACCTAACACTGAAGCTTTCTTT. This encodes CASDRPNTEAFF. This rearrangement joins TRBV7-9 to TRBJ1-1, with D possibly being TRBD1 (5 bases). From germline, CDR1 is SEHNR and CDR2 FQNEAQ (reference sequence). V lost 8 bases and J 2 bases, leaving 9 bases between the germline ends. The CDR3 has 12 amino acids.

This chain uses TRBV19 with TRBJ2-2, with a tentative D call TRBD2 (6 bases). Per germline, CDR1 LNHDA and CDR2 SQIVND (reference sequence). This CDR3 spans 15 amino acids. In DNA form, the CDR3 reads TGTGCATCCGCGGTGGGGGGAAAGAACACCGGGGAGCTGTTTTTT. This sequence encodes CASAVGGKNTGELFF. The variable domain in full, completed from reference TRBV19 and TRBJ2-2, reads DGGITQSPKYLFRKEGQNVTLSCEQNLNHDAMYWYRQDPGQGLRLIYYSQIVNDFQKGDIAEGYSVSREKKESFPLTVTSAQKNPTAFYLCASAVGGKNTGELFFGEGSRLTVL.

DNA for the CDR3: TGTGCCAGCAGCTCCGGGACTAGCGGGAGACTGCTCTACGAGCAGTACTTC. Translated: CASSSGTSGRLLYEQYF. The chain employs TRBV28 and TRBJ2-7, with TRBD2 matching 14 bases. Germline V gene data show CDR1 as MDHEN and CDR2 as SYDVKM. Unmatched junction bases numbered 10, after V lost 6 bases and J lost 3 bases. The CDR3 sequence is 17 residues long.

V is TRBV29-1 and J is TRBJ1-1; D possibly corresponds to TRBD1 (6 bases). This CDR3 region has 13 residues. Trimming took 7 bases from V and 11 from J, leaving 23 bases between them. Germline CDR1 SQVTM, CDR2 ANQGSEA. CDR3 sequence: CSAQTGLGIRAFF. DNA of the CDR3: TGCAGCGCCCAGACAGGCTTGGGCATAAGGGCTTTCTTT.

Here the CDR3 reads CASSDFQGAREQYF. The CDR3 DNA is TGTGCCAGCAGCGACTTCCAGGGGGCGCGAGAGCAGTACTTC. V usage is TRBV11-1 and J usage is TRBJ2-7; 8 bases are shared with TRBD1. V lost 5 bases to trimming and J lost 7 bases; unmatched junction nucleotides: 10. Germline V gene data show CDR1 as SGHAT and CDR2 as FQDESV (reference sequence). There are 14 residues in the CDR3.

The V call is TRBV6-1, the J call TRBJ1-6; 7 bases map to TRBD1. V lost 6 bases, J lost 5 bases, and 7 bases stayed unmatched. This CDR3 is built from 15 residues. Germline V lookup: CDR1 MNHNS, CDR2 SASEGT. The CDR3 sequence is CASRGGQNHNSPLHF. The CDR3 region has the DNA TGTGCCAGCAGGGGGGGACAGAATCATAATTCACCCCTCCACTTT.

This chain uses TRBV19 with TRBJ2-7; D gene unclear. CDR1 is LNHDA, CDR2 SQIVND, per germline (reference sequence). The CDR3 length is 15 residues. The germline V and J ends were trimmed by 0 bases and 3 bases, with 12 bases remaining between them. The CDR3 nucleotides read TGTGCCAGTAGTATAGAAGGCGGCAGCAACTACGAGCAGTACTTC. Its protein is CASSIEGGSNYEQYF.

The chain employs TRBV5-5 and TRBJ1-4, with 8 bases fitting TRBD1. The germline V gene has CDR1 SGHKS and CDR2 YYEKEE (reference sequence). The V gene end was trimmed by 4 bases and the J gene end by 7 bases; junction bases not matched to a gene: 6. The CDR3 consists of 14 residues. Here the CDR3 DNA reads TGTGCCAGCAGCCCGGGACAGGTTGGTGAAAAACTGTTTTTT. Protein: CASSPGQVGEKLFF. Complete variable domain (other parts from reference TRBV5-5 and TRBJ1-4): DAGVTQSPTHLIKTRGQQVTLRCSPISGHKSVSWYQQVLGQGPQFIFQYYEKEERGRGNFPDRFSARQFPNYSSELNVNALLLGDSALYLCASSPGQVGEKLFFGSGTQLSVL.

The J gene is TRBJ2-7, the V gene TRBV14; D remains unclear. The V and J ends lost 0 bases and 2 bases respectively, with 11 bases between them. Germline CDR1 and CDR2: SGHDN and FVKESK. The CDR3 has 15 amino acids. DNA of the CDR3: TGTGCCAGCAGCCAAGATCGCACAGTTGCCTACGAGCAGTACTTC. It specifies CASSQDRTVAYEQYF. The full variable domain, completed using reference TRBV14 and TRBJ2-7, is EAGVTQFPSHSVIEKGQTVTLRCDPISGHDNLYWYRRVMGKEIKFLLHFVKESKQDESGMPNNRFLAERTGGTYSTLKVQPAELEDSGVYFCASSQDRTVAYEQYFGPGTRLTVT.

This sequence joins TRBV2 and TRBJ1-1; tentative D call: TRBD1 (6 bases). Trimming pared 8 bases from V and 1 base from J, leaving 20 bases between. The CDR3 has 16 amino acids. Germline-derived CDR1 and CDR2 are SNHLY and FYNNEI. The CDR3 protein is CASGPSLTGRNTEAFF. CDR3 in DNA: TGTGCCAGCGGCCCCTCCCTTACAGGGAGGAACACTGAAGCTTTCTTT.

The rearrangement links TRBV5-1 to TRBJ1-5; possible D gene TRBD1, 6 bases. Germline V gives CDR1 SGHRS, CDR2 YFSETQ. V dropped 0 bases and J dropped 1 base, with 14 bases sitting between them. CDR3 length: 17 residues. The DNA for the CDR3 is TGCGCCAGCAGCTTGGGGGCCCAGGGGACCAGCAATCAGCCCCAGCATTTT. Its protein product is CASSLGAQGTSNQPQHF.

This rearrangement joins TRBV9 to TRBJ1-2; 7 bases are shared with TRBD1. Germline V gene data show CDR1 as SGDLS and CDR2 as YYNGEE. The CDR3 loop spans 15 amino acids. With 2 bases clipped from V and 1 base from J, the junction kept 5 bases outside the gene matches. CDR3 DNA sequence: TGTGCCAGCAGCGTTGGCAGGGGGAGTAACTATGGCTACACCTTC. This translates into CASSVGRGSNYGYTF.

About this clone itself: The sample carries other DNA sequences with the same CDR3. This chain connects TRBV5-1 to TRBJ1-5; D is possibly TRBD1 (5 bases). Trimming left V 0 bases short and J 6 bases short, with 10 bases between. Germline V lookup: CDR1 SGHRS, CDR2 YFSETQ. The CDR3 totals 14 residues. The CDR3 sequence: CASSLEGVGQPQHF. CDR3 DNA: TGCGCCAGCAGCTTGGAAGGGGTAGGTCAGCCCCAGCATTTT.

The chain carries TRBV5-4 and TRBJ2-5; 8 nucleotides match TRBD2. Losses at the gene ends were 1 base for V and 5 bases for J; bases not matched to a gene: 7. The CDR3 has 15 amino acids. Looked up from germline, CDR1 is SGHNT and CDR2 is YYREEE (reference sequence). The CDR3 protein is CASSLSGGPVETQYF. The CDR3 DNA follows: TGTGCCAGCAGCTTGTCGGGGGGGCCGGTGGAGACCCAGTACTTC.

V usage is TRBV14 and J usage is TRBJ2-1, with D perhaps matching TRBD1 (6 bases). CDR1 is SGHDN and CDR2 is FVKESK in the germline V gene. The CDR3 has 18 residues. Trimming pared 4 bases from V and 3 bases from J, leaving 22 bases between. The CDR3 nucleotides are TGTGCCAGCAGCCCAGGAAAGGGGGAACTTTACCTCTACAATGAGCAGTTCTTC. Amino acid sequence: CASSPGKGELYLYNEQFF.

The CDR3 nucleotides are TGTGCCAGCAGTTACTCGGGAGGGAACTATGGCTACACCTTC. It is translated as CASSYSGGNYGYTF. V usage is TRBV6-6 and J usage is TRBJ1-2; D unclear. V was shortened by 0 bases and J by 2 bases, with 7 bases between the two germline ends. This CDR3 is 14 amino acids long. Germline CDR1 MNHNY, CDR2 SVGAGI (reference sequence).

The J gene is TRBJ2-3, the V gene TRBV11-2; 10 nucleotides match TRBD2. Trimming cost V 1 base and J 6 bases; bases outside gene matches: 7. Per germline, CDR1 SGHAT and CDR2 FQNNGV. The CDR3 runs to 16 residues. CDR3 DNA sequence: TGTGCCAGCAGCTTAGCGTCTAGCGGGAGTGGGGATACGCAGTATTTT. It translates to CASSLASSGSGDTQYF.

The chain has TRBV28 and TRBJ1-3; the D gene is possibly TRBD1 (5 bases). This CDR3 has 14 residues. CDR1 and CDR2 (germline): MDHEN, SYDVKM. The V gene lost 1 base and the J gene lost 3 bases, with 7 bases spanning the gap. The CDR3 sequence is CASSLSGFGNTIYF. As DNA, the CDR3 is TGTGCCAGCAGTTTATCAGGGTTTGGAAACACCATATATTTT.

CDR3 sequence: CASSEESTRVGPLAKNIQYF. DNA for the CDR3: TGTGCCAGCAGTGAGGAAAGCACCAGGGTAGGGCCGTTGGCCAAAAACATTCAGTACTTC. The chain recombines TRBV21-1 with TRBJ2-4; whether TRBD1, the table's D call, matches the DNA was not checked. TRBV21-1 is a pseudogene. The CDR3 contains 20 residues.

As regards this clone: The junction does not match germline at one end; this may be a read error. The chain recombines TRBV5-4 with TRBJ2-2, with TRBD2 matching over 7 bases. The V gene's germline CDR1 is SGHNT and CDR2 YYREEE (reference sequence). The CDR3 runs to 17 residues. The CDR3 sequence is CASSWGGGTRNTGGLFF. CDR3 nucleotide sequence: TGTGCCAGCAGCTGGGGGGGAGGGACCAGGAACACCGGGGGGCTGTTTTTT.

The CDR3 protein is CAWSLSYNEQFF. The CDR3 bases are TGTGCCTGGAGTCTTTCCTACAATGAGCAGTTCTTC. The genes are TRBV30 and TRBJ2-1; D unclear. V shed 2 bases and J shed 1 base, with 3 bases lying between them. Germline V CDR1 and CDR2: GTSNPN, SVGIG (reference sequence). The CDR3 spans 12 residues.

The chain combines TRBV27 with TRBJ1-5, with 7 nucleotides matching TRBD1. The germline V gene has CDR1 MNHEY and CDR2 SMNVEV (reference sequence). CDR3 length equals 14 residues. V dropped 6 bases and J dropped 14; count of bases not matched to a gene: 16. The CDR3 loop is CASRSWDSSRSEHF. DNA of the CDR3: TGTGCCAGCAGGTCTTGGGACAGTTCGAGGTCGGAGCATTTT.

This sequence joins TRBV6-5 and TRBJ1-3; D call uncertain. V was trimmed by 0 bases and J by 3 bases, leaving 12 bases between them. Germline V gene sequence: CDR1 MNHEY, CDR2 SVGAGI. CDR3 size: 16 residues. CDR3 sequence: CASSYSEGAGGNTIYF. CDR3 DNA sequence: TGTGCCAGCAGTTACTCGGAGGGCGCGGGTGGAAACACCATATATTTT.

The chain combines TRBV18 with TRBJ1-1, with 7 bases aligning to TRBD1. Germline V gene sequence: CDR1 KGHSH, CDR2 LQKENI. This CDR3 region has 14 residues. V lost 3 bases and J lost 5; bases outside the gene matches: 6. CDR3 loop: CASSPDRDGTEAFF. For the CDR3, the DNA is TGTGCCAGCTCACCTGACAGGGACGGGACTGAAGCTTTCTTT. The variable domain in full, with the rest retrieved from reference TRBV18 and TRBJ1-1, is NAGVMQNPRHLVRRRGQEARLRCSPMKGHSHVYWYRQLPEEGLKFMVYLQKENIIDESGMPKERFSAEFPKEGPSILRIQQVVRGDSAAYFCASSPDRDGTEAFFGQGTRLTVV.

The chain links TRBV5-1 to TRBJ1-4, with D perhaps matching TRBD1 (6 bases). V was pared by 4 bases and J by 6 bases, with 10 bases between. Germline V gene sequence: CDR1 SGHRS, CDR2 YFSETQ. The CDR3 runs to 13 residues. CDR3 bases: TGCGCCAGCAGCCAGGGGCGGGATGAAAAACTGTTTTTT. Its protein is CASSQGRDEKLFF.

Comments on this clone: An end of the junction differs from the germline gene, which may be a read error. This chain links TRBV6-5 with TRBJ2-7, with D unclear. Germline assignment: CDR1 MNHEY and CDR2 SVGAGI. This CDR3 comprises 13 residues. CDR3 protein: CASGYSSGYEQYF. CDR3 DNA: TGTGCCAGCGGTTACTCTAGTGGCTACGAGCAGTACTTC.

This rearrangement joins TRBV6-6 to TRBJ2-5, with 7 bases fitting TRBD1. The J call may be faulty, since TRBJ2-7 better matches the DNA end. CDR3 size: 12 residues. Germline V gene sequence: CDR1 MNHNY, CDR2 SVGAGI (reference sequence). As DNA, the CDR3 is TGTGCCACCCGGGACAGATCCTACGAGCAGTACTTC. Protein sequence: CATRDRSYEQYF.